What follows are 18 T cell receptor beta chains derived from one specimen sequenced in a study of cytomegalovirus exposure and HLA in healthy donors. The PCR had 60 Vbeta and 13 Jbeta primers. Profiled with immunoSEQ multiplex PCR; TCRdb holds only in-frame clones, not every one. The sample records hundreds of thousands of clones, 60% to 85% being singletons. Sequencing input: PBMCs. These receptors all stem from a man aged 35-49 years in good health and CMV-seronegative.

The chain is built from TRBV29-1 and TRBJ2-1; D ambiguous. V lost 0 bases and J lost 1, with 22 bases in between. From germline, CDR1 is SQVTM and CDR2 ANQGSEA. The CDR3 loop spans 19 amino acids. CDR3 DNA sequence: TGCAGCGTTGAAGAAACAAGTGGGTGGTTAGCCGCATCCTACAATGAGCAGTTCTTC. Translated: CSVEETSGWLAASYNEQFF.

This clone was picked up a small number of times. This rearrangement joins TRBV2 to TRBJ1-2; possible D gene TRBD1, 5 bases. This CDR3 is built from 14 residues. Germline V gene data show CDR1 as SNHLY and CDR2 as FYNNEI. The ends were cut back, 7 bases at V and 2 bases at J, with 14 bases in the middle. CDR3 residues: CASITTAINYGYTF. The CDR3, as DNA: TGTGCCAGCATTACGACAGCGATAAACTATGGCTACACCTTC.

There are a few counts of this clone. This chain joins TRBV4-1 and TRBJ1-2, with 10 bases fitting TRBD1. This CDR3 has 16 amino acids. With V trimmed by 4 bases and J by 9 bases, 14 bases remained unmatched. The germline V gene encodes CDR1 MGHRA and CDR2 YSYEKL. CDR3 coding DNA: TGCGCCAGCAGCCGCGCTGGGACAGGGGTAGAGGGGAGCTACACCTTC. As protein: CASSRAGTGVEGSYTF.

This clone has just one count. The chain links TRBV25-1 to TRBJ1-3; tentatively, D is TRBD1 (5 bases). Germline values: CDR1 MGHDK, CDR2 SYGVNS. With 5 bases removed from V and 2 bases from J, the gap between germline ends came to 13 bases. The CDR3 spans 15 residues. This CDR3 reads CASSLDSQPGNTIYF. In DNA, the CDR3 is TGTGCCAGCAGTCTTGACAGTCAACCTGGAAACACCATATATTTT. Based on the CDR3 plus reference TRBV25-1 and TRBJ1-3, the full variable domain is EADIYQTPRYLVIGTGKKITLECSQTMGHDKMYWYQQDPGMELHLIHYSYGVNSTEKGDLSSESTVSRIRTEHFPLTLESARPSHTSQYLCASSLDSQPGNTIYFGEGSWLTVV.

This chain uses TRBV6-1 with TRBJ1-6, with unresolved D. The CDR3 is 14 amino acids. The germline gives CDR1 MNHNS, CDR2 SASEGT. V lost 1 base and J 6 bases, leaving 7 bases between the germline ends. The CDR3 region has the DNA TGTGCCAGCAGTGAAGGGTACAGTAATTCACCCCTCCACTTT. Encoded protein: CASSEGYSNSPLHF.

The chain has TRBV7-9 and TRBJ1-4, with D tentatively TRBD1 (5 bases). The CDR3 has 15 residues. Per the germline V gene, CDR1 is SEHNR and CDR2 is FQNEAQ (reference sequence). Trimming cost V 5 bases and J 7 bases, with 17 bases left between them. CDR3 region: CASSLPRGVREKLFF. The CDR3 nucleotides read TGTGCCAGCAGCCTCCCTCGGGGGGTTCGTGAAAAACTGTTTTTT.

V usage is TRBV10-1 and J usage is TRBJ2-1, with 10 bases aligning to TRBD2. In germline, CDR1 is WNHNN, CDR2 SYGVQD (reference sequence). The V and J ends lost 4 bases and 3 bases, in that order; junction bases with no gene match: 6. The CDR3 runs 16 residues. The CDR3 DNA reads as TGCGCCAGCAGTGCCGGTAGCGGGAGGCACTACAATGAGCAGTTCTTC. It is translated as CASSAGSGRHYNEQFF.

This clone has just one count. The junction and the germline gene differ at one end; a read error may be behind it. This rearrangement joins TRBV7-9 to TRBJ1-2, with unresolved D. The CDR3 has 14 amino acids. Per germline, CDR1 SEHNR and CDR2 FQNEAQ (reference sequence). CDR3 loop: CSSSLDVVNYGYTF. In nucleotides, the CDR3 is TGTTCCAGCAGCTTAGATGTCGTAAACTATGGCTACACCTTC.

The rearrangement uses TRBV7-2 and TRBJ1-2; no clear D gene. Trimming removed 3 bases from V and 6 bases from J, with 11 bases in between. The CDR3 length is 13 residues. Germline V CDR1 and CDR2: SGHTA, FQGNSA. CDR3 region: CASSFNAIDGYTF. The CDR3 DNA follows: TGTGCCAGCAGCTTCAACGCGATTGATGGCTACACCTTC. Combining the CDR3 with reference TRBV7-2 and TRBJ1-2 gives the whole variable domain GAGVSQSPSNKVTEKGKDVELRCDPISGHTALYWYRQSLGQGLEFLIYFQGNSAPDKSGLPSDRFSAERTGGSVSTLTIQRTQQEDSAVYLCASSFNAIDGYTFGSGTRLTVV.

The gene calls are TRBV5-1 and TRBJ2-3; possible D gene TRBD2, 6 bases. Trimming pared 4 bases from V and 2 bases from J, leaving 14 bases between. The V gene's germline CDR1 is SGHRS and CDR2 YFSETQ. CDR3 length equals 15 residues. CDR3 loop: CASSPFRGTTDTQYF. The DNA of the CDR3 is TGCGCCAGCAGCCCATTTCGCGGGACCACAGATACGCAGTATTTT.

This clone appeared once. The chain couples TRBV27 to TRBJ2-7; D gene ambiguous. This CDR3 has 13 residues. V was shortened by 2 bases and J by 6 bases, with 11 bases between the two germline ends. CDR1 is MNHEY, CDR2 SMNVEV, per germline (reference sequence). The CDR3 is CASSLKVGSEQYF. In DNA, the CDR3 is TGTGCCAGCAGTTTAAAGGTGGGCTCCGAGCAGTACTTC.

V and J are TRBV16 and TRBJ2-5; D gene uncertain. This CDR3 has 14 residues. Trimming removed 4 bases at V and 3 bases at J, with 12 bases between. Per germline, CDR1 KGHSY and CDR2 FQNENV. In DNA, the CDR3 is TGTGCCAGCAGCCCCTTGGGCAGTGAAGAGACCCAGTACTTC. Translated, it gives CASSPLGSEETQYF.

This clone was recorded a few times. The chain joins TRBV7-8 to TRBJ2-3, with 16 bases aligning to TRBD2. The CDR3 runs 17 residues. J lost 4 bases, V lost 5 bases, and 6 bases had no gene match. Germline-derived CDR1 and CDR2 are SGHVS and FQNEAQ. The CDR3, as DNA: TGTGCCAGCAGCGCAGGGACTAGCGGGAGGGCCGCAGATACGCAGTATTTT. Translation gives CASSAGTSGRAADTQYF.

This clone has only a few counts. As DNA, the CDR3 is TGTGCCAGCAGTGCTACCCTGGGACTAGCGGGGAATGAGCAGTTCTTC. This encodes CASSATLGLAGNEQFF. This chain connects TRBV25-1 to TRBJ2-1, with 13 bases lining up with TRBD2. J lost 7 bases, V lost 4 bases, and 7 bases had no gene match. CDR1 is MGHDK and CDR2 is SYGVNS in the germline V gene. This CDR3 comprises 16 residues.

The chain combines TRBV29-1 with TRBJ2-7; D is unresolved. Germline lookup yields CDR1 SQVTM and CDR2 ANQGSEA. The CDR3 has 13 amino acids. Trimming shortened V by 4 bases and J by 3 bases, and 13 bases separated the two germline ends. CDR3: CSVAGPDNYEQYF. The CDR3 DNA reads TGCAGCGTTGCTGGTCCAGACAACTACGAGCAGTACTTC.

The chain recombines TRBV27 with TRBJ1-5; 10 nucleotides line up with TRBD1. The CDR3 is 15 amino acids. From germline, CDR1 is MNHEY and CDR2 SMNVEV (reference sequence). Losses at the gene ends were 2 bases for V and 5 bases for J; bases not matched to a gene: 3. CDR3 in amino acids: CASSLIGTGDQPQHF. CDR3 nucleotide sequence: TGTGCCAGCAGTTTAATCGGGACAGGGGATCAGCCCCAGCATTTT.

The gene calls are TRBV2 and TRBJ1-5, with 7 bases fitting TRBD1. CDR1 and CDR2 (germline): SNHLY, FYNNEI. The CDR3 totals 15 residues. The junction had 4 bases not matched to a gene; V was cut back by 0 bases and J by 5 bases. This CDR3 is CASSEAVTGDQPQHF. DNA of the CDR3: TGTGCCAGCAGTGAAGCAGTAACAGGGGATCAGCCCCAGCATTTT.

The rearrangement joins TRBV5-8 to TRBJ1-1; 8 positions agree with TRBD1. Germline values: CDR1 SGHTS, CDR2 YDEGEE. The V gene end was trimmed by 4 bases and the J gene end by 1 base; junction bases not matched to a gene: 6. There are 15 residues in the CDR3. CDR3 bases: TGTGCCAGCAGCGCATGGACAGGGTCGAACACTGAAGCTTTCTTT. It codes for CASSAWTGSNTEAFF.